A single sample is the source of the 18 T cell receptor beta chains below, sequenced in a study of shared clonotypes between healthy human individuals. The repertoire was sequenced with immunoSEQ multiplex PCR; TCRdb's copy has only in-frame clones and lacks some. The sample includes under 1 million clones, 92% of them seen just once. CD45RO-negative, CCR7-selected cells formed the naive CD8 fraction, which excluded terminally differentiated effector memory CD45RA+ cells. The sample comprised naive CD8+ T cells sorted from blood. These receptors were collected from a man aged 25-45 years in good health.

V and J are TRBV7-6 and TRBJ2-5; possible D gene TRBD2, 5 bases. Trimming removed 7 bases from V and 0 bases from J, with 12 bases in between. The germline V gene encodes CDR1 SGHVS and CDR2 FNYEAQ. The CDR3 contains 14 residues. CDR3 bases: TGTGCCAGCAAAGGGAGACTCTACCAAGAGACCCAGTACTTC. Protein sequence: CASKGRLYQETQYF.

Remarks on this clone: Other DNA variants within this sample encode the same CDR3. The CDR3 DNA sequence: TGTGCCAGCAGCTTAGGGGACAGGGGCTACGAGCAGTACTTC. Amino acid sequence: CASSLGDRGYEQYF. V usage is TRBV13 and J usage is TRBJ2-7, with TRBD1 matching 9 bases. The germline gives CDR1 PRHDT, CDR2 FYEKMQ (reference sequence). This CDR3 has 14 amino acids. J was trimmed by 3 bases and V by 0 bases; bases with no gene match: 0.

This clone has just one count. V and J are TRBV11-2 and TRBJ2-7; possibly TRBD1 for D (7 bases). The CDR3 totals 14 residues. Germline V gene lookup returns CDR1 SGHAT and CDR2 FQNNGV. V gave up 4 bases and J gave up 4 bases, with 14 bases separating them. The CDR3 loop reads CASSSGAGGYEQYF. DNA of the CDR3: TGTGCCAGCAGCTCGGGGGCAGGGGGATACGAGCAGTACTTC. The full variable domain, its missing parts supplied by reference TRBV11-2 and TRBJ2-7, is EAGVAQSPRYKIIEKRQSVAFWCNPISGHATLYWYQQILGQGPKLLIQFQNNGVVDDSQLPKDRFSAERLKGVDSTLKIQPAKLEDSAVYLCASSSGAGGYEQYFGPGTRLTVT.

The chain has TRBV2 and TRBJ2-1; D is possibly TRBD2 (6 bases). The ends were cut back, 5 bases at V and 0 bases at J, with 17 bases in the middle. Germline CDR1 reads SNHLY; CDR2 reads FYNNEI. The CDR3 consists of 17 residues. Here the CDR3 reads CASSRRGVQSSYNEQFF. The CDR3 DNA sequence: TGTGCCAGCAGTCGGCGGGGAGTACAAAGCTCCTACAATGAGCAGTTCTTC.

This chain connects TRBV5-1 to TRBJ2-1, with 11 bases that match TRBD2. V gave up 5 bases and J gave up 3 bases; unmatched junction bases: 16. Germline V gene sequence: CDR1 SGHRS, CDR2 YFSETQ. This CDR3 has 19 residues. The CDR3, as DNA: TGCGCCAGCAGTGCCCCCGTACTAGCGGGAGACATCGTCTACAATGAGCAGTTCTTC. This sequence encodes CASSAPVLAGDIVYNEQFF.

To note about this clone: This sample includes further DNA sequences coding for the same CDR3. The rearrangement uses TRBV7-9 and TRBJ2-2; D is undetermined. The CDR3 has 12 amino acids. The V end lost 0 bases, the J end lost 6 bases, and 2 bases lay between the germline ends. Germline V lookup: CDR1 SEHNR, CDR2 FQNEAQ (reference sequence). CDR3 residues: CASSLAPGELFF. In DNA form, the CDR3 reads TGTGCCAGCAGCTTAGCGCCCGGGGAGCTGTTTTTT.

In nucleotides, the CDR3 is TGTGCCACCAGCAGGGACAGGGTCACCAAAAACATTCAGTACTTC. Translated: CATSRDRVTKNIQYF. The chain joins TRBV15 to TRBJ2-4; 8 bases map to TRBD1. CDR1 and CDR2 from the germline V gene are LNHNV and YYDKDF (reference sequence). V lost 3 bases, J lost 2 bases, and 3 bases stayed unmatched. The CDR3 covers 15 residues.

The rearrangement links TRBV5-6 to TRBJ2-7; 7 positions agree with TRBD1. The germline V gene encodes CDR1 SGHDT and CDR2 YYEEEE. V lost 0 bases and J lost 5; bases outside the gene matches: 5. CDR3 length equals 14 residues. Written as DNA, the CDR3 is TGTGCCAGCAGCTTGGGACAGGGCGTCCACGAGCAGTACTTC. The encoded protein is CASSLGQGVHEQYF.

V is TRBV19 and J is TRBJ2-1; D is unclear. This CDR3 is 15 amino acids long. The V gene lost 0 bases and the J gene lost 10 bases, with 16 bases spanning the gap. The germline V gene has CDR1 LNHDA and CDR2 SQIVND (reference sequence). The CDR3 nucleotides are TGTGCCAGTAGTATAGATGCGGCCGCTTCAAGGGAGCAGTTCTTC. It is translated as CASSIDAAASREQFF.

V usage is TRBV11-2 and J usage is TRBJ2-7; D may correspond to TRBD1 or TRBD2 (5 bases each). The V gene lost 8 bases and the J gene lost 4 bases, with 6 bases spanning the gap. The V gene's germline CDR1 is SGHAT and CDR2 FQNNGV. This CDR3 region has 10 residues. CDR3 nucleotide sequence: TGTGCCAGCGGGGGTTACGAGCAGTACTTC. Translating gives CASGGYEQYF. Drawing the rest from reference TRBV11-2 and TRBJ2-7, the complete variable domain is EAGVAQSPRYKIIEKRQSVAFWCNPISGHATLYWYQQILGQGPKLLIQFQNNGVVDDSQLPKDRFSAERLKGVDSTLKIQPAKLEDSAVYLCASGGYEQYFGPGTRLTVT.

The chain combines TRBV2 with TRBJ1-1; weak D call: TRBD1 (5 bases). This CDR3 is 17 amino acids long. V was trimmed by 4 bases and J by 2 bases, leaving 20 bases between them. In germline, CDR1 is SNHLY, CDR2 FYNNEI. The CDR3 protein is CASSVARDGGFNTEAFF. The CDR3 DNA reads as TGTGCCAGCAGTGTCGCACGGGACGGGGGATTTAACACTGAAGCTTTCTTT.

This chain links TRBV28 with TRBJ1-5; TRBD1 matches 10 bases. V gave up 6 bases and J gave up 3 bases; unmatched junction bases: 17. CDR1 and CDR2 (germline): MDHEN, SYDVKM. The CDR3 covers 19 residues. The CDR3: CASSPLRQGAGRTNQPQHF. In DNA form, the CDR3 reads TGTGCCAGCAGCCCCTTGAGACAGGGGGCTGGGCGTACCAATCAGCCCCAGCATTTT.

Here the CDR3 DNA reads TGTGCCAGCAGTTACCTCGACAGAAACTACGAGCAGTACTTC. Translation: CASSYLDRNYEQYF. The gene calls are TRBV6-6 and TRBJ2-7; a weak D match, TRBD1 (5 bases). V lost 2 bases to trimming and J lost 3 bases, with 11 bases between them. This CDR3 contains 14 residues. The germline V gene has CDR1 MNHNY and CDR2 SVGAGI (reference sequence).

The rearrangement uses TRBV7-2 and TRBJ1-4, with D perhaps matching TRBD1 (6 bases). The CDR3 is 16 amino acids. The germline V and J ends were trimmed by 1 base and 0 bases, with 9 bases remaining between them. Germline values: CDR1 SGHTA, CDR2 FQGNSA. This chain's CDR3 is CASSLEGVATNEKLFF. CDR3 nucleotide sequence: TGTGCCAGCAGCTTAGAGGGGGTGGCAACTAATGAAAAACTGTTTTTT. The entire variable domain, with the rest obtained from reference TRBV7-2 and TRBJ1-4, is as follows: GAGVSQSPSNKVTEKGKDVELRCDPISGHTALYWYRQSLGQGLEFLIYFQGNSAPDKSGLPSDRFSAERTGGSVSTLTIQRTQQEDSAVYLCASSLEGVATNEKLFFGSGTQLSVL.

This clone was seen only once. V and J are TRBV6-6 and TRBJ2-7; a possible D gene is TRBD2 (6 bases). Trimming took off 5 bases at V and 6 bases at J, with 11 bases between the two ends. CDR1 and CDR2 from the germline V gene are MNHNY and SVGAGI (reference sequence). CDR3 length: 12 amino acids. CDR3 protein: CASSNGGGEQYF. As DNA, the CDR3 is TGTGCCAGCAGTAATGGGGGAGGCGAGCAGTACTTC.

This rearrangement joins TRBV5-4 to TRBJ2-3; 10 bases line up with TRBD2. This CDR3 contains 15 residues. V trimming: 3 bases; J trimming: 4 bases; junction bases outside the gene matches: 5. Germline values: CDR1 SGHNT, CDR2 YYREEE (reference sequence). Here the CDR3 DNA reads TGTGCCAGCAGCTCCGGACTAGCGGCCCCAGATACGCAGTATTTT. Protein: CASSSGLAAPDTQYF. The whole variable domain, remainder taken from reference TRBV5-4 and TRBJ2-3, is ETGVTQSPTHLIKTRGQQVTLRCSSQSGHNTVSWYQQALGQGPQFIFQYYREEENGRGNFPPRFSGLQFPNYSSELNVNALELDDSALYLCASSSGLAAPDTQYFGPGTRLTVL.

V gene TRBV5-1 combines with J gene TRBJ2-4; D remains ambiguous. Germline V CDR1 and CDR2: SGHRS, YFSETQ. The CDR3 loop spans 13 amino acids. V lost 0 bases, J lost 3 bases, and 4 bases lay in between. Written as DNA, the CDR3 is TGCGCCAGCAGCTTGGAGGGCAAAAACATTCAGTACTTC. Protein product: CASSLEGKNIQYF.

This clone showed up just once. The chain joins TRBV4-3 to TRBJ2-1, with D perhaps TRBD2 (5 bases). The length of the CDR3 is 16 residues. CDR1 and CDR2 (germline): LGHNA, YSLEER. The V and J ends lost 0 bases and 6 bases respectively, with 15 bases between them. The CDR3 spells CASSQETGLPINEQFF. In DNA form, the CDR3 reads TGCGCCAGCAGCCAAGAGACGGGATTGCCTATCAATGAGCAGTTCTTC.